This TCR beta chain was sequenced during a study of blood T cell repertoires in COVID-19. Study summary: Sample material is recorded as cDNA or gDNA derived from T cells, B-cell-depleted T cells, or PBMCs.

The assay was immunoSEQ multiplex PCR, and TCRdb's table has in-frame clones only and misses some. The sample consists of tens of thousands of clones, roughly 72% of them appearing once. This receptor was taken from a woman in her sixties in a cohort sampled during active or convalescent COVID-19. Sequenced material: peripheral blood.

The CDR3: CAWRQGLIETQYF. The CDR3 DNA reads TGTGCCTGGAGACAGGGTCTGATTGAGACCCAGTACTTC. The gene calls are TRBV30 and TRBJ2-5; TRBD1 might be the D (6 bases). The germline V gene encodes CDR1 GTSNPN and CDR2 SVGIG (reference sequence). V was cut by 3 bases and J by 5 bases, with 13 bases left in between. This CDR3 region has 13 residues.